This TCR beta chain was found in a study of blood T cell repertoires in COVID-19. For the study at large: Sites across the United States, Italy and Spain contributed samples from acute and convalescent COVID-19. Sample material is recorded as cDNA or gDNA derived from T cells, B-cell-depleted T cells, or PBMCs.

This clone was detected only a few times. The CDR3 loop spans 15 amino acids. CDR1 and CDR2 (germline): SGDLS, YYNGEE. V was clipped by 1 base and J by 2 bases, with 10 bases between them. Authors' analysis steps: Counts of nucleated cells, estimated from reference gene primer amplification, were obtained. Sequencing used immunoSEQ multiplex PCR; TCRdb keeps in-frame clones, though not all of them. V and J calls plus clone size are reproduced from that table; the DNA served to infer D and trimming. Altogether about 250,000 clones are present, approximately 89% being singletons, with the ten largest covering 1.5% to 2%.

The rearrangement links TRBV9 to TRBJ2-1; perhaps TRBD1 as D (5 bases). The TCR sequence derives from a woman aged 55-69 years who had recovered from COVID-19. Sequenced input: peripheral blood. The chain's CDR3 is CASSVRDSTYNEQFF. The CDR3 bases are TGTGCCAGCAGCGTACGAGACAGCACCTACAATGAGCAGTTCTTC.